The 12 T cell receptor beta chains below come from one sample, sequenced in a study of blood T cells in healthy people across ages. The second PCR ran about 6 to 12 cycles with a sample-barcoded 5' primer and J-beta primers. TCRdb reprocessed the 5' RACE reads via MiXCR and lists one record per CDR3 protein. The sample lists hundreds of thousands of distinct CDR3 sequences; over 20% were seen once. Input material: blood. These receptors originate from a man between 65 and 80 years old in good health.

V and J are TRBV20-1 and TRBJ2-3, with D possibly matching TRBD2 (5 bases). From germline, CDR1 is DFQATT and CDR2 SNEGSKA (reference sequence). The CDR3 runs 13 residues. V was shortened by 3 bases and J by 5 bases, with 12 bases between the two germline ends. The CDR3 coding sequence is TGCAGTGCTAGTACTATTCGGGGAGATACGCAGTATTTT. The encoded protein is CSASTIRGDTQYF.

The V and J genes are TRBV12-3 or TRBV12-4 and TRBJ1-4; weak D call: TRBD1 (5 bases). This CDR3 is 11 amino acids long. Trimming shortened V by 6 bases and J by 13 bases, and 12 bases separated the two germline ends. CDR3 loop: CASSTGQRLFF. The CDR3 DNA reads TGTGCCAGCAGCACAGGCCAGCGACTGTTTTTT.

The chain uses TRBV6-5 and TRBJ1-6; 7 bases line up with TRBD1. After removal of 4 bases from V and 8 bases from J, the junction contained 5 bases not matched to a gene. The germline CDR1 and CDR2 sequences are MNHEY and SVGAGI. CDR3 length: 14 residues. This chain's CDR3 is CASSLTGSDSPLHF. The CDR3 DNA reads as TGTGCCAGCAGTTTGACAGGGTCCGATTCACCCCTCCACTTT.

The chain combines TRBV5-1 with TRBJ2-3, with D possibly TRBD2 on 5 matching bases. Germline V gene sequence: CDR1 SGHRS, CDR2 YFSETQ. V was cut by 2 bases and J by 4 bases, with 14 bases left in between. CDR3 length: 15 amino acids. The CDR3 protein is CASSLGLLEADTQYF. The DNA of the CDR3 is TGCGCCAGCAGCTTAGGACTGCTCGAGGCAGATACGCAGTATTTT. The full variable domain, rest sourced from reference TRBV5-1 and TRBJ2-3, is KAGVTQTPRYLIKTRGQQVTLSCSPISGHRSVSWYQQTPGQGLQFLFEYFSETQRNKGNFPGRFSGRQFSNSRSEMNVSTLELGDSALYLCASSLGLLEADTQYFGPGTRLTVL.

This chain joins TRBV20-1 and TRBJ2-5; no reliable D call. In germline, CDR1 is DFQATT, CDR2 SNEGSKA (reference sequence). With 5 bases removed from V and 2 bases from J, the gap between germline ends came to 6 bases. The CDR3 length is 11 residues. The CDR3 DNA reads as TGCAGTGCTTCGCCACAAGAGACCCAGTACTTC. It specifies CSASPQETQYF.

The sample holds many counts of this clonotype. The chain joins TRBV5-1 to TRBJ2-1; TRBD1 aligns across 9 bases. The CDR3 contains 14 residues. V was clipped by 4 bases and J by 7 bases; unmatched bases: 6. Germline assignment: CDR1 SGHRS and CDR2 YFSETQ. This chain's CDR3 is CASSRDRVGNEQFF. The CDR3, as DNA: TGCGCCAGCAGCAGGGACAGGGTCGGGAATGAGCAGTTCTTC.

This chain joins TRBV7-9 and TRBJ2-2, with 10 bases that match TRBD1. The CDR3 has 15 residues. Trimming at V came to 5 bases and at J to 8 bases, leaving 8 bases not matched to a gene. CDR1 and CDR2 (germline): SEHNR, FQNEAQ (reference sequence). The DNA for the CDR3 is TGTGCCAGCAGCCAAAGACAGGGGGCGACGGGGGAGCTGTTTTTT. It is translated as CASSQRQGATGELFF.

The chain links TRBV15 to TRBJ2-7, with 8 bases lining up with TRBD1. Per germline, CDR1 LNHNV and CDR2 YYDKDF (reference sequence). The CDR3 is 14 residues long. With V trimmed by 0 bases and J by 6 bases, 4 bases remained unmatched. CDR3 protein: CATSRDSTGGEQYF. The CDR3 coding sequence is TGTGCCACCAGCAGAGATAGTACAGGGGGCGAGCAGTACTTC.

V and J are TRBV20-1 and TRBJ1-1; D unclear. V was pared by 3 bases and J by 2 bases, with 7 bases between. The V gene's germline CDR1 is DFQATT and CDR2 SNEGSKA (reference sequence). CDR3 length: 12 residues. In nucleotides, the CDR3 is TGCAGTGCTAGTTCAACCAACACTGAAGCTTTCTTT. Translation gives CSASSTNTEAFF.

This clonotype has a handful of counts. One end of the junction does not line up with germline, which may come from a read error. The chain joins TRBV12-3 or TRBV12-4 to TRBJ1-1, with unresolved D. There are 13 residues in the CDR3. The CDR3 is CASSLLVNTEALF. The CDR3 DNA is TGTGCCAGCAGTTTGTTGGTGAACACTGAAGCTCTCTTT.

This clonotype has only a few counts. J is TRBJ2-6 and V is TRBV15; no clear D. CDR3 size: 20 residues. CDR1 and CDR2 (germline): LNHNV, YYDKDF (reference sequence). Trimming took off 0 bases at V and 1 base at J, with 19 bases between the two ends. CDR3 nucleotide sequence: TGTGCCACCAGCAGAGATCGCAAGGCACAGACCCGTTCTGGGGCCAACGTCCTGACTTTC. Protein: CATSRDRKAQTRSGANVLTF. The whole variable domain, filled in from reference TRBV15 and TRBJ2-6, reads DAMVIQNPRYQVTQFGKPVTLSCSQTLNHNVMYWYQQKSSQAPKLLFHYYDKDFNNEADTPDNFQSRRPNTSFCFLDIRSPGLGDTAMYLCATSRDRKAQTRSGANVLTFGAGSRLTVL.

With regard to this clonotype: Germline is not matched at one junction end, which may reflect a read error. The chain carries TRBV7-9 and TRBJ1-2; 8 nucleotides line up with TRBD1. CDR3 length: 17 residues. CDR1 is SEHNR, CDR2 FQNEAQ, per germline (reference sequence). CDR3 sequence: CTSSHNASPGQGVGYTF. As DNA, the CDR3 is TGTACCAGCAGCCACAACGCATCACCTGGACAGGGTGTTGGCTACACCTTC.